A single T cell receptor beta chain is shown here with its context. V gave up 5 bases and J gave up 4 bases; unmatched junction bases: 8. CDR1 and CDR2 from the germline V gene are SGHTA and FQGTGA. This CDR3 region has 16 residues. The data belong to a study of blood T cell repertoires in COVID-19. Sequencing was performed with immunoSEQ multiplex PCR; in TCRdb, only in-frame clones are kept and a portion is missing. This sample carries approximately 330,000 clones, 80% to 90% of them seen once, and the ten largest clones take approximately 9.9%. The TCR was taken from a young man with COVID-19, enrolled during active disease. The gene calls are TRBV7-3 and TRBJ2-3; 11 positions agree with TRBD1. Specimen: peripheral blood. The CDR3 DNA reads TGTGCCAGCAGCCCCCGGACAGGGGGCCTGGCAGATACGCAGTATTTT. It yields the protein CASSPRTGGLADTQYF.